This T cell receptor beta chain was obtained from a study of response to subunit inactivated influenza vaccine (dated by TCRdb to about 2018). Regarding the complete study: Deep quantitative T cell receptor repertoire profiling was used in the study to track responses to a trivalent subunit inactivated influenza vaccine. The research as a whole found: The authors suggested that each seasonal influenza vaccination may recruit only a limited number of new T cells.

Per the germline V gene (reference sequence), DFQATT is the CDR1 and SNEGSKA is the CDR2. Cut back by 7 bases and 6 bases, the V and J ends lie 15 bases apart. Spanning cysteine to phenylalanine, the CDR3 consists of 13 amino acids. The DNA shown is the 39-base CDR3, in frame from base 1. Library construction relied on RT-PCR. The sequencing machine was an Illumina HiSeq 2500. TCRdb reworked the public reads: Q25 trimming with fastp, MiXCR clone assembly, productive beta chains retained. Under each unique CDR3 protein, matching rows form one entry showing the most common genes and DNA. Across this sample there are approximately 310,000 distinct CDR3 sequences, with less than 25% seen only once. About 10% of the sample is in the top ten clones. This clonotype showed up just a few times. This receptor's antigen is unknown. Per-base quality was not reported, and no clone a single base away is much larger than it.

Here the sequenced sample was PBMCs from blood, taken roughly 20 months after vaccination. Recombination connected TRBV20-1 to TRBJ2-2; the D segment cannot be called with confidence. The clonotype was recovered from a man between 50 and 69 years old who received an inactivated influenza vaccine. Donor details come from another sample of the same person, matched by shared clones. The CDR3 loop reads CSGHPVASGELFF. At the DNA level, the sequence is TGCAGTGGCCACCCCGTCGCCTCCGGGGAGCTGTTTTTT.